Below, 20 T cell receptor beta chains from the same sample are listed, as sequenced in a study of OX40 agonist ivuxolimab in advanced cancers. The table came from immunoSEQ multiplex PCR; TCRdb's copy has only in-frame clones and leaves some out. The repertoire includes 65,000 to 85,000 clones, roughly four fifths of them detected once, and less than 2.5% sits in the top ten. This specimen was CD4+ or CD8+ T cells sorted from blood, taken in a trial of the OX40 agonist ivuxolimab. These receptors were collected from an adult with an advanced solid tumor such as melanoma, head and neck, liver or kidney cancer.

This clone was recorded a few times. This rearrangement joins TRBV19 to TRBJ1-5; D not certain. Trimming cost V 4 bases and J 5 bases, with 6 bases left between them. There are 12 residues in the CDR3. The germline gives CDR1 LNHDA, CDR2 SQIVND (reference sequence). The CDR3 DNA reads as TGTGCCAGTAGTAATCAAGATCAGCCCCAGCATTTT. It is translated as CASSNQDQPQHF.

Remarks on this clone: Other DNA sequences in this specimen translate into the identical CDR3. The CDR3 DNA follows: TGTGCCAGCAGTGAAGAGGCCCTCTCTGCCGGCTATGGCTACACCTTC. Translation gives CASSEEALSAGYGYTF. The rearrangement joins TRBV2 to TRBJ1-2; D ambiguous. Germline V gives CDR1 SNHLY, CDR2 FYNNEI. Trimming left V 1 base short and J 4 bases short, with 16 bases between. This CDR3 has 16 residues.

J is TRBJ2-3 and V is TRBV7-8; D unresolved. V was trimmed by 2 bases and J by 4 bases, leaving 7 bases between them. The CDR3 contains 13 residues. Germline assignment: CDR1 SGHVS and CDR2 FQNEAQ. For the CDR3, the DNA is TGTGCCAGCAGCTTATTTGGGTCAGATACGCAGTATTTT. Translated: CASSLFGSDTQYF. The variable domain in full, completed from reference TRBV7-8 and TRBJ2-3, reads GAGVSQSPRYKVAKRGQDVALRCDPISGHVSLFWYQQALGQGPEFLTYFQNEAQLDKSGLPSDRFFAERPEGSVSTLKIQRTQQEDSAVYLCASSLFGSDTQYFGPGTRLTVL.

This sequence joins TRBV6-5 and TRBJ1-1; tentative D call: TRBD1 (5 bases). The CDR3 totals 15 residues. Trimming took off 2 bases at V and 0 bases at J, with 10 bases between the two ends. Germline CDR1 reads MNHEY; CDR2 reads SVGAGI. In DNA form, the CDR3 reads TGTGCCAGCAGTTACGGTGGGGCGGTGAACACTGAAGCTTTCTTT. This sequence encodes CASSYGGAVNTEAFF.

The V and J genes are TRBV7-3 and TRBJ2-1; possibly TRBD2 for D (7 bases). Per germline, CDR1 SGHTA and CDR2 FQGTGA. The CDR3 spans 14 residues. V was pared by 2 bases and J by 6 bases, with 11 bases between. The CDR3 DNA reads TGTGCCAGCAGCTTACTTCGGGGGGCCAATGAGCAGTTCTTC. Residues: CASSLLRGANEQFF. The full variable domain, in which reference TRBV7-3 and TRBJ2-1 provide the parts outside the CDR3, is GAGVSQTPSNKVTEKGKYVELRCDPISGHTALYWYRQSLGQGPEFLIYFQGTGAADDSGLPNDRFFAVRPEGSVSTLKIQRTERGDSAVYLCASSLLRGANEQFFGPGTRLTVL.

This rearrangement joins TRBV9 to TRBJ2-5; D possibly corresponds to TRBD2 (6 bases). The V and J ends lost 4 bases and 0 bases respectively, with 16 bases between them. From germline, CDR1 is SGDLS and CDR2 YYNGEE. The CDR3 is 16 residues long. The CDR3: CASSPHLRDYQETQYF. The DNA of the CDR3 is TGTGCCAGCAGCCCACATCTCCGGGACTACCAAGAGACCCAGTACTTC.

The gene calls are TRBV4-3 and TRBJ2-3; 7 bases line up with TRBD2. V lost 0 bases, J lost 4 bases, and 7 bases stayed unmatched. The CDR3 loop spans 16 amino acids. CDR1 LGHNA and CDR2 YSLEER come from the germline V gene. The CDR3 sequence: CASSQDLGGSSDTQYF. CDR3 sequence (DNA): TGCGCCAGCAGCCAAGATCTCGGCGGGAGCTCAGATACGCAGTATTTT.

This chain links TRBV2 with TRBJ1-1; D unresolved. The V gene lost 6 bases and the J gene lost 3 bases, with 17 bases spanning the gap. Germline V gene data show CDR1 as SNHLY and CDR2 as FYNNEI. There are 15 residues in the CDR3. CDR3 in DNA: TGTGCCAGCAGGGCCCGCTCGGGCCGTGACACTGAAGCTTTCTTT. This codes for CASRARSGRDTEAFF.

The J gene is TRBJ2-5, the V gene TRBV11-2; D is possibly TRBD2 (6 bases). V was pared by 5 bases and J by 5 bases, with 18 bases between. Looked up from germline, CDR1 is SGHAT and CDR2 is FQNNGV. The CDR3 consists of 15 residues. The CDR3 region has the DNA TGTGCCAGCAGCCGCGATGGGGGGTCGGGTGAGACCCAGTACTTC. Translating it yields CASSRDGGSGETQYF.

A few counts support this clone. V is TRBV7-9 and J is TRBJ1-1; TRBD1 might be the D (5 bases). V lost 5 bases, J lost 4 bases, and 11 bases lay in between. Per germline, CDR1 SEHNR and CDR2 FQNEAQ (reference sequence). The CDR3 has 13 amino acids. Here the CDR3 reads CASSPSGATEAFF. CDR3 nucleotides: TGTGCCAGCAGCCCGAGCGGGGCCACTGAAGCTTTCTTT.

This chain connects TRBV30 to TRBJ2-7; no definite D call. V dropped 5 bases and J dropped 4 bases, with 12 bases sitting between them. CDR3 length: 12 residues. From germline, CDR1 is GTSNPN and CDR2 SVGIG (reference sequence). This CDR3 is CAWAADRYEQYF. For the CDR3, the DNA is TGTGCCTGGGCCGCCGACCGGTACGAGCAGTACTTC.

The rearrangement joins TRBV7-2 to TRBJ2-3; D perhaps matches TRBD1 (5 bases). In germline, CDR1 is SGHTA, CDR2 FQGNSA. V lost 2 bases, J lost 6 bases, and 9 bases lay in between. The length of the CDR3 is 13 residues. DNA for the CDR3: TGTGCCAGCAGCTTACAGGGAACCGATACGCAGTATTTT. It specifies CASSLQGTDTQYF.

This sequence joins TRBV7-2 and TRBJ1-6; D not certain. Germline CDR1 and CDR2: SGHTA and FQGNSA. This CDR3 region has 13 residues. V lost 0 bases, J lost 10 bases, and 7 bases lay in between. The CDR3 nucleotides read TGTGCCAGCAGCTTAGCATTATACTCACCCCTCCACTTT. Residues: CASSLALYSPLHF.

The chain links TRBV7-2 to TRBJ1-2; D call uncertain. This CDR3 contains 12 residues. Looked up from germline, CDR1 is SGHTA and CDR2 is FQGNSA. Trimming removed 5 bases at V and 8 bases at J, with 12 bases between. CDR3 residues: CASSPDFGGYTF. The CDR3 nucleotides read TGTGCCAGCAGCCCGGACTTTGGAGGCTACACCTTC.

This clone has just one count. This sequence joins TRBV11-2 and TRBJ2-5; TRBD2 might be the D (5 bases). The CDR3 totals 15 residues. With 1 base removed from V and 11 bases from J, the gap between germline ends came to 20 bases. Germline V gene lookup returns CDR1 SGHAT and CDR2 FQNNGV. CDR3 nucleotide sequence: TGTGCCAGCAGCTTAGGAGACTTCGCCGTCGGGGAGCAGTACTTC. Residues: CASSLGDFAVGEQYF.

The CDR3 spells CASSQDRGAGGYTF. CDR3 coding DNA: TGCGCCAGCAGCCAAGATCGAGGAGCGGGTGGCTACACCTTC. V usage is TRBV4-3 and J usage is TRBJ1-2; D is undetermined. This CDR3 has 14 amino acids. V dropped 0 bases and J dropped 7 bases, with 12 bases sitting between them. CDR1 is LGHNA and CDR2 is YSLEER in the germline V gene.

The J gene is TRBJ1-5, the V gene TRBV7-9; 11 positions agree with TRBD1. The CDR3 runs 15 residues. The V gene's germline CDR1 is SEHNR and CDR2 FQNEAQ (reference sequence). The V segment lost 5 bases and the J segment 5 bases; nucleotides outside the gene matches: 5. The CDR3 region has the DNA TGTGCCAGCAGCGAGGGACAGGGGGGGTATCAGCCCCAGCATTTT. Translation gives CASSEGQGGYQPQHF.

CDR3: CASSSYYDTGGNTDTQYF. The CDR3 DNA follows: TGTGCCAGCAGTTCGTACTACGATACAGGGGGGAACACAGATACGCAGTATTTT. V is TRBV27 and J is TRBJ2-3, with 8 bases that match TRBD1. Germline values: CDR1 MNHEY, CDR2 SMNVEV (reference sequence). The CDR3 consists of 18 residues. J lost 2 bases, V lost 4 bases, and 14 bases had no gene match.

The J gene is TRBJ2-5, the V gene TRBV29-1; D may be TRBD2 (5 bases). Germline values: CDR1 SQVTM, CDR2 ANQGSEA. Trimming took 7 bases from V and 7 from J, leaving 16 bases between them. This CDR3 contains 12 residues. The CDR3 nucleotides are TGCAGCGCTGGACTCGGTGCGGGGACCCAGTACTTC. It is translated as CSAGLGAGTQYF.

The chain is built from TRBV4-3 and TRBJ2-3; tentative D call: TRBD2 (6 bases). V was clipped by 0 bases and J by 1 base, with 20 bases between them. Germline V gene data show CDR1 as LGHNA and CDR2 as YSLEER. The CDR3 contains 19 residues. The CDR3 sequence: CASSQEWRGRIKGTDTQYF. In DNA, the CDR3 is TGCGCCAGCAGCCAAGAGTGGAGGGGCCGTATCAAAGGCACAGATACGCAGTATTTT.